This TCR beta chain was obtained from a study of shared clonotypes between healthy human individuals. Whole-study context: Donor ages ranged 18 to 49 years: a couple of women, a few men.

V lost 4 bases and J lost 6; bases outside the gene matches: 6. The CDR3 totals 13 residues. Germline V gene lookup returns CDR1 MNHEY and CDR2 SMNVEV (reference sequence). The method was immunoSEQ multiplex PCR; TCRdb's version includes in-frame clones alone and lacks a portion of them. Here the sample spans over 1.5 million clones, 95% to 99% being singletons. The specimen was naive CD4+ T cells sorted from blood. The subset is: CD45RA+ positively selected. The sequence derives from a man aged 25-45 years in good health. The chain uses TRBV27 and TRBJ2-7, with TRBD1 matching 7 bases. The CDR3 sequence: CASSSGQTGEQYF. The CDR3 nucleotides read TGTGCCAGCAGTTCGGGACAGACCGGCGAGCAGTACTTC.